This T cell receptor (beta chain) was identified during a study of beta chain features in type 1 diabetes. V was pared by 4 bases and J by 5 bases, with 11 bases of the junction left unmatched. This CDR3 has 15 amino acids. CDR1 and CDR2 from the germline V gene are MDHEN and SYDVKM. For this clone: The antigen remains unidentified.

Broader study findings: Shorter TCRB CDR3s, moderately but significantly so, were found in Type 1 diabetes patients in all four CD4+ subsets. A closer apparent resemblance between naive, central memory and Treg TCRB repertoires was seen in patients than in healthy donors.

Cells sorted by CD45RO/CCR7/CD25/CD127/CD95/CD27 comprised CD4+ naive, central memory, regulatory and stem cell-like memory cells. Every bit of the isolated RNA underwent reverse transcription, so sequencing read expressed TCRB transcripts. Samples of naive, central memory and regulatory T cells yielded a mean of about 3.57 million reads. Some clones are missing from TCRdb's copy, which holds only in-frame ones; the method was immunoSEQ multiplex PCR. The sample records some 150,000 clones, under 60% being singletons. This sequence joins TRBV28 and TRBJ2-7, with TRBD1 matching 7 bases. The source is a young man in good health. Sequences were obtained from Tregs from blood. The CDR3 loop is CASSSPDRFGNEQYF. The CDR3 region has the DNA TGTGCCAGCAGTTCCCCGGACAGGTTTGGGAACGAGCAGTACTTC.